Listed below are T cell receptor beta chains from one sample, sequenced in a study of T cells in Graves' hyperthyroidism and ophthalmopathy. MiXCR was run by TCRdb on the multiplex PCR reads, yielding one entry per CDR3 protein. The table includes fewer than 550,000 distinct CDR3 sequences, roughly 25% detected once. The specimen was blood. The receptors shown here come from a woman in her 30s with Graves' ophthalmopathy. CDR3s include the opening cysteine and the closing phenylalanine or tryptophan. The D gene is left open where the match is weak. The listing skips clone size in some rows; elsewhere it reads once, few, many or a size class.

V	size	D	J	CDR3	DNA
TRBV11-3	.	.	TRBJ2-7	CASSLSGRGGEQYF	TGTGCCAGCAGCTTATCCGGCAGGGGCGGCGAGCAGTACTTC
TRBV4-1	many	.	TRBJ1-3	CASSNSVSSGNTIYF	TGCGCCAGCAGCAACAGTGTTAGCTCTGGAAACACCATATATTTT
TRBV5-1	many	.	TRBJ1-3	CASSLEYGPGNTIYF	TGCGCCAGCAGCTTGGAGTATGGGCCTGGAAACACCATATATTTT
TRBV29-1	many	.	TRBJ1-2	CSVEARGYDYTF	TGCAGCGTTGAAGCCAGGGGTTATGACTACACCTTC
TRBV7-2	many	.	TRBJ2-5	CASSSGGGRQETQYF	TGTGCCAGCAGCTCCGGAGGGGGGCGCCAAGAGACCCAGTACTTC
TRBV12-3/TRBV12-4	.	TRBD1	TRBJ2-7	CASSFGTVEQYF	TGTGCCAGCAGTTTCGGGACAGTGGAGCAGTACTTC
TRBV28	many	.	TRBJ1-2	CASSPHGYTF	TGTGCCAGCAGTCCCCATGGCTACACCTTC
TRBV7-8	many	TRBD2	TRBJ2-5	CASSLGQRGGETQYF	TGTGCCAGCAGCTTAGGACAGCGGGGTGGGGAGACCCAGTACTTC
TRBV6-5	many	.	TRBJ2-7	CASSYARQGHEQYF	TGTGCCAGCAGTTACGCGCGGCAGGGCCACGAGCAGTACTTC
TRBV12-3/TRBV12-4	many	.	TRBJ2-7	CASSSDSQSYEQYF	TGTGCCAGCAGTTCGGACAGCCAATCCTACGAGCAGTACTTC
TRBV12-3/TRBV12-4	many	TRBD1	TRBJ1-2	CASSFELTGTDITGYTF	TGTGCCAGCAGTTTCGAATTAACCGGGACAGATATTACTGGCTACACCTTC
TRBV30	many	.	TRBJ1-1	CAWSFRDKNTEAFF	TGTGCCTGGAGTTTCCGGGACAAGAACACTGAAGCTTTCTTT
TRBV7-6	.	.	TRBJ2-7	CASSPAAGYEQYF	TGTGCCAGCAGTCCGGCGGCAGGCTACGAGCAGTACTTC
TRBV7-8	many	TRBD1	TRBJ1-2	CASSSMDRDGYTF	TGTGCCAGCAGCTCGATGGACAGGGACGGCTACACCTTC
TRBV2	many	TRBD1	TRBJ1-6	CASLERDSSSPLHF	TGTGCCAGCCTCGAACGGGACAGTAGTTCACCCCTCCACTTT
TRBV20-1	many	TRBD1	TRBJ1-2	CSARGATLRQGLYGYTF	TGCAGTGCTAGAGGTGCGACATTAAGACAGGGGCTCTATGGCTACACCTTC
TRBV30	few	.	TRBJ1-5	CAWSSRRGWGNQPQHF	TGTGCCTGGAGTTCCCGGCGGGGGTGGGGCAATCAGCCCCAGCATTTT
TRBV18	many	.	TRBJ2-5	CASSPDGEETQYF	TGTGCCAGCTCACCGGACGGGGAGGAGACCCAGTACTTC
TRBV6-1	.	.	TRBJ2-4	CAGQGLENIQYF	TGTGCCGGGCAAGGGCTCGAAAACATTCAGTACTTC
TRBV7-8	many	TRBD1	TRBJ1-2	CASSLATGQGSYGYTF	TGTGCCAGCAGCTTAGCCACGGGACAGGGGAGCTATGGCTACACCTTC
TRBV27	many	.	TRBJ1-1	CASSWGYGTEAFF	TGTGCCAGCAGTTGGGGGTATGGGACTGAAGCTTTCTTT
TRBV12-3/TRBV12-4	many	.	TRBJ1-6	CASSLDRTGDSPLHF	TGTGCCAGCAGTCTGGACCGAACAGGTGATTCACCCCTCCACTTT
TRBV15	many	TRBD1	TRBJ1-2	CATSRGLGTGSYGYTF	TGTGCCACCAGCAGAGGTCTAGGGACAGGGAGCTATGGCTACACCTTC
TRBV10-3	.	.	TRBJ1-1	CAISDPLGTMNTEAFF	TGTGCCATCAGTGATCCCCTGGGGACTATGAACACTGAAGCTTTCTTT
TRBV20-1	.	TRBD1	TRBJ1-2	CSAPGEGAKGYRF	TGCAGTGCACCCGGGGAGGGGGCGAAGGGCTACAGGTTC
TRBV11-2	many	TRBD2	TRBJ2-7	CASSTRLAGGYEQYF	TGTGCCAGCAGCACAAGACTAGCGGGGGGCTACGAGCAGTACTTC
TRBV6-1	few	TRBD1	TRBJ1-1	CASSTGAETEAFF	TGTGCCAGCTCGACAGGGGCGGAGACTGAAGCTTTCTTT
TRBV20-1	.	TRBD2	TRBJ2-7	CSARGTREYEQYF	TGCAGTGCTAGAGGGACTAGGGAGTACGAGCAGTACTTC
TRBV5-1	.	.	TRBJ2-7	CASSLAGGDRVNEQYF	TGCGCCAGCAGCTTGGCCGGGGGGGACAGGGTCAACGAGCAGTACTTC
TRBV20-1	few	TRBD1	TRBJ1-2	CSARDEQGASSYTF	TGCAGTGCTAGAGATGAACAGGGGGCTTCGAGCTACACCTTC
TRBV15	many	.	TRBJ1-1	CATSRVGQEDEAFF	TGTGCCACCAGCAGAGTCGGGCAGGAAGATGAAGCTTTCTTT
TRBV19	many	.	TRBJ2-7	CASSNRDTAYEQYF	TGTGCCAGTAGTAATAGGGACACGGCCTACGAGCAGTACTTC
TRBV12-3/TRBV12-4	few	.	TRBJ1-1	CASSTTLGTEAFF	TGTGCCAGCAGTACGACCTTGGGAACTGAAGCTTTCTTT
TRBV20-1	.	.	TRBJ2-5	CSARATKVQETQYF	TGCAGTGCTAGGGCGACTAAGGTCCAAGAGACCCAGTACTTC
TRBV6-5	many	.	TRBJ2-7	CASSHRDHPSYEQYF	TGTGCCAGCAGTCACCGGGACCATCCCTCCTACGAGCAGTACTTC
TRBV7-2	.	.	TRBJ1-5	CASSLAKGVQPQHF	TGTGCCAGCAGCTTAGCGAAGGGCGTTCAGCCCCAGCATTTT
TRBV5-5	.	TRBD1	TRBJ2-5	CASSLWGQRQETQYF	TGTGCCAGCAGCTTGTGGGGACAGAGACAAGAGACCCAGTACTTC
TRBV4-1	.	.	TRBJ2-5	CASSELGIWGETQYF	TGCGCCAGCAGCGAGTTGGGCATCTGGGGAGAGACCCAGTACTTC
TRBV6-1	many	.	TRBJ2-2	CASRGDGTGELFF	TGTGCCAGCAGGGGGGACGGAACCGGGGAGCTGTTTTTT
TRBV4-2	many	TRBD2	TRBJ2-7	CASSPQLAGYEQYF	TGTGCCAGCAGCCCACAACTAGCGGGGTACGAGCAGTACTTC
TRBV20-1	.	TRBD1	TRBJ2-2	CSARVGRGRVGELFF	TGCAGTGCTAGAGTGGGCAGGGGGCGCGTCGGGGAGCTGTTTTTT
TRBV5-1	many	.	TRBJ2-7	CASSSPSTSYEQYF	TGCGCCAGCAGCTCCCCTAGTACGAGCTACGAGCAGTACTTC
TRBV12-3/TRBV12-4	few	.	TRBJ1-1	CASRLLGRTEAFF	TGTGCCAGCAGGCTATTAGGGAGGACTGAAGCTTTCTTT